This T cell receptor beta chain was obtained from a study of OX40 agonist ivuxolimab in advanced cancers. The overall study: Recorded diagnoses for dose-escalation patients were hepatocellular carcinoma, melanoma, renal cell or head and neck cancer. Partial responses were achieved by three patients, of whom one had hepatocellular carcinoma and two had cutaneous melanoma.

Autoimmune disease history or systemic immunosuppression led to patient exclusion. Profiling relied on immunoSEQ multiplex PCR, and the TCRdb table lists in-frame clones only, not all of them. The data contain tens of thousands of clones, about 84% of them seen just once; the ten biggest clones take up 3% to 4.5%. Deletions cut 0 bases from V and 8 bases from J, with 14 bases between. Germline assignment: CDR1 SGDLS and CDR2 YYNGEE. The CDR3 runs to 15 residues. This chain uses TRBV9 with TRBJ1-4; TRBD1 might be the D (6 bases). The sample was CD4+ or CD8+ T cells sorted from blood, taken in a trial of the OX40 agonist ivuxolimab. The TCR originated in an adult with an advanced solid tumor such as melanoma, head and neck, liver or kidney cancer. The CDR3 region has the DNA TGTGCCAGCAGCGTAGATTTGGGCCAGGGGGAAAAACTGTTTTTT. Translation gives CASSVDLGQGEKLFF.